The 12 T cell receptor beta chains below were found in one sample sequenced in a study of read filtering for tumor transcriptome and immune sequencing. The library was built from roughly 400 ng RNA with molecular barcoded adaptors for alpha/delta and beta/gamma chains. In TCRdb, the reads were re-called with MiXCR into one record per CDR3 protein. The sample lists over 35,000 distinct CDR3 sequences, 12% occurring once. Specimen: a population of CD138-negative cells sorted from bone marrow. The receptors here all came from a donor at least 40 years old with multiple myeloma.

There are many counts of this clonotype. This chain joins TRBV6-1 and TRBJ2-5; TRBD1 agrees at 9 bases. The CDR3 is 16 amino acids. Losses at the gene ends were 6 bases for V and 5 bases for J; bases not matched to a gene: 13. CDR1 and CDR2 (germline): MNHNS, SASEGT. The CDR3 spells CASSGGTGIFRETQYF. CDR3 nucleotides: TGTGCCAGCAGCGGTGGGACAGGGATTTTCCGGGAGACCCAGTACTTC.

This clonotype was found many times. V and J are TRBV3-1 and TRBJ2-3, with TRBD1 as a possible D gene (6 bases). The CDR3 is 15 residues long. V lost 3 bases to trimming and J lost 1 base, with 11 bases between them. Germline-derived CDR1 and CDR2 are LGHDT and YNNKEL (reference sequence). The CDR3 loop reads CASSQTGAGTDTQYF. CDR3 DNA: TGTGCCAGCAGCCAGACAGGCGCGGGCACAGATACGCAGTATTTT.

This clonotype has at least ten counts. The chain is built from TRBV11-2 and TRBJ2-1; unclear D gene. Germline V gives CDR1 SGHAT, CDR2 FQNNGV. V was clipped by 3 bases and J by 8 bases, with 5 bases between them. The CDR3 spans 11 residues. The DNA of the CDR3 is TGTGCCAGCAGCTTTTTCGATGAGCAGTTCTTC. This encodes CASSFFDEQFF.

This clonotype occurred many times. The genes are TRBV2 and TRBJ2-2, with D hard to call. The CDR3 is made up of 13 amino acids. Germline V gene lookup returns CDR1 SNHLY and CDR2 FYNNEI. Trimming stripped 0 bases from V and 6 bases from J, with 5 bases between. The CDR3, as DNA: TGTGCCAGCAGTGAAGCGGCGGCCGGGGAGCTGTTTTTT. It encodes CASSEAAAGELFF. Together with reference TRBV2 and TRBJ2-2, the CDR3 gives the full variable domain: EPEVTQTPSHQVTQMGQEVILRCVPISNHLYFYWYRQILGQKVEFLVSFYNNEISEKSEIFDDQFSVERPDGSNFTLKIRSTKLEDSAMYFCASSEAAAGELFFGEGSRLTVL.

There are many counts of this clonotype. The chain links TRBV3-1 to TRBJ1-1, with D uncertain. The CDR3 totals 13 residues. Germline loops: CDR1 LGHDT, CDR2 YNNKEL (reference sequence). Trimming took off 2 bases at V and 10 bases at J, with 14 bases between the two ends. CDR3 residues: CASSQTGPAGAFF. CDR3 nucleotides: TGTGCCAGCAGCCAAACCGGGCCCGCGGGAGCTTTCTTT.

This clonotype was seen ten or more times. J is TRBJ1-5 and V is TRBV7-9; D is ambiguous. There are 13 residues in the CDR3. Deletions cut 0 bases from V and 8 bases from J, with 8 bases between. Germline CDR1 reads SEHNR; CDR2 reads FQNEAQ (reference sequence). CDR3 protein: CASSLALGKPQHF. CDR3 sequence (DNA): TGTGCCAGCAGCTTAGCGTTGGGCAAGCCCCAGCATTTT.

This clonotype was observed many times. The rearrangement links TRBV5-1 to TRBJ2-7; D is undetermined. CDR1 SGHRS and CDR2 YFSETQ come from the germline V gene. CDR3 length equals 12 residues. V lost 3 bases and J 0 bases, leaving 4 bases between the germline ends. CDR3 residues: CASSSTSYEQYF. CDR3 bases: TGCGCCAGCAGCTCGACCTCCTACGAGCAGTACTTC. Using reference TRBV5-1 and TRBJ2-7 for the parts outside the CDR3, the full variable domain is KAGVTQTPRYLIKTRGQQVTLSCSPISGHRSVSWYQQTPGQGLQFLFEYFSETQRNKGNFPGRFSGRQFSNSRSEMNVSTLELGDSALYLCASSSTSYEQYFGPGTRLTVT.

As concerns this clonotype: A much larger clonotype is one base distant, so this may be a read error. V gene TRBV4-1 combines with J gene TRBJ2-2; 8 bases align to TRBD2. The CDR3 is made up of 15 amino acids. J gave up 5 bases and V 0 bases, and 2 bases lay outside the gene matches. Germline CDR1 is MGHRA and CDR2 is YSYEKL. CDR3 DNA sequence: TGCGCCAGCAGCCAAGAAGCGGGGGCTACCGGGGAGCTGTTTTTT. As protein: CASSQEAGATGELFF.

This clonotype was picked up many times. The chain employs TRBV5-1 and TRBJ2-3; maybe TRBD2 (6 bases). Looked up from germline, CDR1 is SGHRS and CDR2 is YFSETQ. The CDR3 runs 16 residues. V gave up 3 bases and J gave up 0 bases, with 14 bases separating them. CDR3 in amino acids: CASSSVAGPSTDTQYF. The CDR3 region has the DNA TGCGCCAGCAGCTCGGTGGCGGGGCCTAGCACAGATACGCAGTATTTT.

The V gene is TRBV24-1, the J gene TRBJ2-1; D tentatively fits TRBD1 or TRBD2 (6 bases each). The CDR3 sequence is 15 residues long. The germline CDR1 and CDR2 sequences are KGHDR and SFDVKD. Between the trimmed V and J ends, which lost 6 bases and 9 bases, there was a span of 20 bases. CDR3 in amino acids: CATSRVVGGRSEQFF. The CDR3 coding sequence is TGTGCCACCAGTCGGGTCGTGGGGGGCCGGAGTGAGCAGTTCTTC.

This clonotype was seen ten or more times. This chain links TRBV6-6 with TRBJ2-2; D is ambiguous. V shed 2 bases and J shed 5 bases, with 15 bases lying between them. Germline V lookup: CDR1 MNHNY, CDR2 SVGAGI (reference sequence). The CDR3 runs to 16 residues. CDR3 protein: CASSYVVSSLTGELFF. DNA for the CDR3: TGTGCCAGCAGTTACGTGGTTTCTAGTCTAACCGGGGAGCTGTTTTTT.

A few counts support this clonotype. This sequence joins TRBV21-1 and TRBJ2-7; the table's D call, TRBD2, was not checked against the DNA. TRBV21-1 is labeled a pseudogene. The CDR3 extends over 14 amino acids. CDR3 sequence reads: CASSLGGRSYEQYF. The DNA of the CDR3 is TGTGCCAGCAGCCTGGGAGGCCGCTCCTACGAGCAGTACTTC.